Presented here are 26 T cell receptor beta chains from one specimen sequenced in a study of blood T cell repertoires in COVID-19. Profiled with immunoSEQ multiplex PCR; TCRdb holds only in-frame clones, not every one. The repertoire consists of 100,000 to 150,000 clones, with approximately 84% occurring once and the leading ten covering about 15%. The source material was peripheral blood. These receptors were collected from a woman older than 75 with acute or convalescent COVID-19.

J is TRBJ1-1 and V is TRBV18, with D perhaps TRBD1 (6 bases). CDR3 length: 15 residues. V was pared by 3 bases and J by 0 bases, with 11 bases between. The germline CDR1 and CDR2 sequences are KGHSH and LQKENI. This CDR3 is CASSPTGFMNTEAFF. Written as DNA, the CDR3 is TGTGCCAGCTCACCTACAGGGTTCATGAACACTGAAGCTTTCTTT.

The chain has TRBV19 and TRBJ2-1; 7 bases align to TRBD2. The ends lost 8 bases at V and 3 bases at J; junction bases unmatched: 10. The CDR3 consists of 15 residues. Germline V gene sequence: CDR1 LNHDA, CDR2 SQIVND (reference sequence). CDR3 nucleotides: TGTGCCAGTCAGAACCGGGAGGCCATCTACAATGAGCAGTTCTTC. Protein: CASQNREAIYNEQFF. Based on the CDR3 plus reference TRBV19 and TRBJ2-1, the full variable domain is DGGITQSPKYLFRKEGQNVTLSCEQNLNHDAMYWYRQDPGQGLRLIYYSQIVNDFQKGDIAEGYSVSREKKESFPLTVTSAQKNPTAFYLCASQNREAIYNEQFFGPGTRLTVL.

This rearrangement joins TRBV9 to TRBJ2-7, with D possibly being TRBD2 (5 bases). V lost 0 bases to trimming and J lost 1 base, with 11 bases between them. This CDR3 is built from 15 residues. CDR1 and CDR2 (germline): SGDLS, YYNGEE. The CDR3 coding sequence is TGTGCCAGCAGCGTAGTGCCAGCGGCATCCTACGAGCAGTACTTC. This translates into CASSVVPAASYEQYF.

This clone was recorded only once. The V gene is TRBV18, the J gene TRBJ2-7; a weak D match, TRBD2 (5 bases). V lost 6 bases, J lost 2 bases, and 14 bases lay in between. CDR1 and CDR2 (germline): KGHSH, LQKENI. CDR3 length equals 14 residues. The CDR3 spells CASSLAGLAYEQYF. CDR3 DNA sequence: TGTGCCAGCTCGTTAGCAGGACTGGCCTACGAGCAGTACTTC. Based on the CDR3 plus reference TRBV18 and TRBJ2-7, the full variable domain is NAGVMQNPRHLVRRRGQEARLRCSPMKGHSHVYWYRQLPEEGLKFMVYLQKENIIDESGMPKERFSAEFPKEGPSILRIQQVVRGDSAAYFCASSLAGLAYEQYFGPGTRLTVT.

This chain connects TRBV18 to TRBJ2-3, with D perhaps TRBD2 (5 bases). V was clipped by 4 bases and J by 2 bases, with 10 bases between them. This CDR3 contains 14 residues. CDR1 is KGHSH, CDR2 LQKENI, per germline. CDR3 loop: CASSRTVSTDTQYF. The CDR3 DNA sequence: TGTGCCAGCTCACGGACTGTATCCACAGATACGCAGTATTTT. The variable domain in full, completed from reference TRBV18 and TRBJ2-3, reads NAGVMQNPRHLVRRRGQEARLRCSPMKGHSHVYWYRQLPEEGLKFMVYLQKENIIDESGMPKERFSAEFPKEGPSILRIQQVVRGDSAAYFCASSRTVSTDTQYFGPGTRLTVL.

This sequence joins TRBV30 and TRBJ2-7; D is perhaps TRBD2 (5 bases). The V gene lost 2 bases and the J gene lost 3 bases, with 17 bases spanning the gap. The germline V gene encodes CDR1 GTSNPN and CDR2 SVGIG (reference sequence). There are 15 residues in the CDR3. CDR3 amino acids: CAWSPFVEGSYEQYF. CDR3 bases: TGTGCCTGGAGTCCCTTTGTCGAGGGCAGCTACGAGCAGTACTTC.

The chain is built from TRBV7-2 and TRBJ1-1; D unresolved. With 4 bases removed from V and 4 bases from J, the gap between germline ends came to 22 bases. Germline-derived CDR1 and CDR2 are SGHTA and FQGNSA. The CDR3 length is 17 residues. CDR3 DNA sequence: TGTGCCAGCAGCTCTTTCTTGGGGAGCCCTTGGGGCACTGAAGCTTTCTTT. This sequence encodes CASSSFLGSPWGTEAFF.

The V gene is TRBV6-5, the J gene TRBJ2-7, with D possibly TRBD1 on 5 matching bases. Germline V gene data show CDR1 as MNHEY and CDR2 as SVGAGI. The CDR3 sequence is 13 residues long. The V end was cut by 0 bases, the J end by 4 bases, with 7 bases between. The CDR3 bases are TGTGCCAGCAGTTACTCGAAGGGGTACGAGCAGTACTTC. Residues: CASSYSKGYEQYF.

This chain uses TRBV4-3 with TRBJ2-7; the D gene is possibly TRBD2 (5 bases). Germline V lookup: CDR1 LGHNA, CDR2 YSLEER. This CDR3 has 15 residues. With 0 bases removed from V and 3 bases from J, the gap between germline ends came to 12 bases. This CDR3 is CASSQDGDYNYEQYF. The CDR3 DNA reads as TGCGCCAGCAGCCAAGATGGAGACTACAACTACGAGCAGTACTTC.

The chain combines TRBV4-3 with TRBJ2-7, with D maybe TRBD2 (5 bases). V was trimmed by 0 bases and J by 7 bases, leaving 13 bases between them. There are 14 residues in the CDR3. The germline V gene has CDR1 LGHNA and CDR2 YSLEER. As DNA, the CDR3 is TGCGCCAGCAGCCAAGAATCGGGGTATCGGGAGCAGTACTTC. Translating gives CASSQESGYREQYF.

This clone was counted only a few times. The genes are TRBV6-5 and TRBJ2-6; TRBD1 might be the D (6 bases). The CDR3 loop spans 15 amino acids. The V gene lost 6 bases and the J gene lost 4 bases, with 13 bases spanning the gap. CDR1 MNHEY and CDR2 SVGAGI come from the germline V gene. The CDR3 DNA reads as TGTGCCAGCAGGCCCCAGGGGACCGGGGCCAACGTCCTGACTTTC. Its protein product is CASRPQGTGANVLTF.

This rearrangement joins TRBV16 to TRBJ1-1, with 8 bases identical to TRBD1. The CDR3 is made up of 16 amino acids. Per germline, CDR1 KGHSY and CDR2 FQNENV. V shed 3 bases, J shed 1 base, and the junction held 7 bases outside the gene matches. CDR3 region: CASSQFDRGANTEAFF. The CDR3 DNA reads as TGTGCCAGCAGCCAGTTCGACAGGGGCGCGAACACTGAAGCTTTCTTT.

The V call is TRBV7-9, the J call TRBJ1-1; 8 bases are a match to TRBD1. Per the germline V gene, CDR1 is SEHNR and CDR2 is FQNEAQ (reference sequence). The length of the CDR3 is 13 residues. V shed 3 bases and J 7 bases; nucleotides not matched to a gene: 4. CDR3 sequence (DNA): TGTGCCAGCAGCTTTTACAGGGGGAATGAAGCTTTCTTT. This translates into CASSFYRGNEAFF.

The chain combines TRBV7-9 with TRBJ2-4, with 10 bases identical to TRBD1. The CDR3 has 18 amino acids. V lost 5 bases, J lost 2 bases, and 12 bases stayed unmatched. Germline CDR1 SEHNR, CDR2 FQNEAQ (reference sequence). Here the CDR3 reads CASSHLPDRGLTKNIQYF. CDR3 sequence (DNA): TGTGCCAGCAGCCACCTGCCCGACAGGGGGCTAACCAAAAACATTCAGTACTTC.

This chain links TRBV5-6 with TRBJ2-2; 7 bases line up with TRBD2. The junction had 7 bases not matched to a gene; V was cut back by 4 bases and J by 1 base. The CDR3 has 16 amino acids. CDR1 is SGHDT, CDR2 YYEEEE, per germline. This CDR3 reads CASSPDVAGNTGELFF. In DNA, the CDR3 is TGTGCCAGCAGCCCCGACGTAGCGGGGAACACCGGGGAGCTGTTTTTT.

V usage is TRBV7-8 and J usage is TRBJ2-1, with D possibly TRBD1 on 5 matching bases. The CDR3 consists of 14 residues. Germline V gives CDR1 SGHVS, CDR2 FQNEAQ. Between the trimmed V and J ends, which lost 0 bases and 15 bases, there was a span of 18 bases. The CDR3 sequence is CASSLAITRTLPFF. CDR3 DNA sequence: TGTGCCAGCAGCTTAGCGATCACCAGGACATTACCGTTCTTC.

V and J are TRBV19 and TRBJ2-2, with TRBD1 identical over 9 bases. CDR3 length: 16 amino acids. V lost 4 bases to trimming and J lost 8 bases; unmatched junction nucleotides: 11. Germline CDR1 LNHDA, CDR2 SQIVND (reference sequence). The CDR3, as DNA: TGTGCCAGTAGTAGAACAGGGGGCCCGACGTTTGGGGAGCTGTTTTTT. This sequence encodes CASSRTGGPTFGELFF.

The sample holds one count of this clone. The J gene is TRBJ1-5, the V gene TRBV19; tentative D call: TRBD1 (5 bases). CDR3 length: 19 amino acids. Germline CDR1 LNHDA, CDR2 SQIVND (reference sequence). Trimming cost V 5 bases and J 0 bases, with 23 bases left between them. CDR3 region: CASSPSMAGWSDSNQPQHF. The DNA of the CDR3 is TGTGCCAGTAGTCCCAGCATGGCAGGGTGGTCGGATAGCAATCAGCCCCAGCATTTT.

CDR3 nucleotides: TGTGCCAGCAGTCGGAACAGGGGGCGGAACACCGGGGAGCTGTTTTTT. Its protein product is CASSRNRGRNTGELFF. The V gene is TRBV27, the J gene TRBJ2-2, with TRBD1 matching over 9 bases. The CDR3 length is 16 residues. V lost 5 bases and J lost 1; bases outside the gene matches: 5. From germline, CDR1 is MNHEY and CDR2 SMNVEV (reference sequence).

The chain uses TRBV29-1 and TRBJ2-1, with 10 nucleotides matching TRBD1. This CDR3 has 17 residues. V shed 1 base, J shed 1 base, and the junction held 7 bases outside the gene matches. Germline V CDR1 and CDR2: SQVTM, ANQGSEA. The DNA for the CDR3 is TGCAGCGTTGAAGGGCGGGACAGGGGCCGTTCCTACAATGAGCAGTTCTTC. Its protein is CSVEGRDRGRSYNEQFF.

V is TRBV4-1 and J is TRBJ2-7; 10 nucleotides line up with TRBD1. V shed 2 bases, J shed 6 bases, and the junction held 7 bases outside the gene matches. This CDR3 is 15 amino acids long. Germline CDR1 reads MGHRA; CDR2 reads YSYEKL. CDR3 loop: CASSQPGQGGAEQYF. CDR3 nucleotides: TGCGCCAGCAGCCAACCCGGACAGGGGGGCGCCGAGCAGTACTTC.

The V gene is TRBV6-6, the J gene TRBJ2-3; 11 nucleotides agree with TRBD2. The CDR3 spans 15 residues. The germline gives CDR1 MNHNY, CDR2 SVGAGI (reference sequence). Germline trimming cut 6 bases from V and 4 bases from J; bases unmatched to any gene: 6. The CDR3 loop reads CASRTSGRGADTQYF. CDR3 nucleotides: TGTGCCAGCAGAACTAGCGGGAGAGGGGCAGATACGCAGTATTTT.

CDR3 sequence (DNA): TGTGCCTGGAGTTATGGACAGGGAAAACTATATGGCTACACCTTC. Translated: CAWSYGQGKLYGYTF. The V and J genes are TRBV30 and TRBJ1-2, with 8 nucleotides matching TRBD1. Germline V gene data show CDR1 as GTSNPN and CDR2 as SVGIG (reference sequence). This CDR3 is 15 amino acids long. The V segment lost 2 bases and the J segment 5 bases; nucleotides outside the gene matches: 10.

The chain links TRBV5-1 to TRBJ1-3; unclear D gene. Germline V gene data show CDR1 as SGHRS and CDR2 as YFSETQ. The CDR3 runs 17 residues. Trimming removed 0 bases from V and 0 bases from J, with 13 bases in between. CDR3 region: CASSLEMGHRSGNTIYF. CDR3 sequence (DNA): TGCGCCAGCAGCTTGGAGATGGGCCACCGCTCTGGAAACACCATATATTTT.

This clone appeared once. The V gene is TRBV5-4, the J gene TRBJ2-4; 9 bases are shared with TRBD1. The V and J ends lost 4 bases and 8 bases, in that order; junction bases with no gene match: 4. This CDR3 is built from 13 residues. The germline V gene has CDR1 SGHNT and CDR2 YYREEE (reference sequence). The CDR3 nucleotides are TGTGCCAGCAGCGTTGACAGGGGGGACATTCAGTACTTC. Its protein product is CASSVDRGDIQYF. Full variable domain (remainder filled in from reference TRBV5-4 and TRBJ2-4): ETGVTQSPTHLIKTRGQQVTLRCSSQSGHNTVSWYQQALGQGPQFIFQYYREEENGRGNFPPRFSGLQFPNYSSELNVNALELDDSALYLCASSVDRGDIQYFGAGTRLSVL.

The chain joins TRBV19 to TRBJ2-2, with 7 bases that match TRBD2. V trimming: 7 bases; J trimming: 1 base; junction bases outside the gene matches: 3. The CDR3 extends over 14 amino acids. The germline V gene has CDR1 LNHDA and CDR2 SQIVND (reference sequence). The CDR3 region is CASMKRENTGELFF. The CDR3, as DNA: TGTGCCAGTATGAAGCGGGAGAACACCGGGGAGCTGTTTTTT.